This T cell receptor beta chain originates from a study of T cells expressing NK-cell markers. Study conclusions and caveats: Several of the donors also had these clonotypes leading their CD3+CD56-NKG2C+ fraction.

The CDR3 sequence is 13 residues long. The germline gives CDR1 DFQATT, CDR2 SNEGSKA (reference sequence). Points on this clonotype: What it binds is not known.

UMIs were included in TCR beta cDNA generated by 5'RACE template switching. One entry per CDR3 protein, without DNA, is what TCRdb gives after re-calling the 5' RACE reads. The sample has about 440,000 distinct CDR3 sequences, and its top ten clones hold 6% to 8%. The sample taken for sequencing was blood T cells: a sorted CD56 or NKG2C T cell subset, CD4+ or CD8+ T cells, or bulk PBMC T cells (not recorded which). The clonotype was recovered from a woman aged 18-69 years in good health. The chain joins TRBV20-1 to TRBJ2-1; TCRdb gives TRBD1 as the D gene, but with no DNA this cannot be confirmed. The CDR3 protein is CSATGRQYNEQFF.